Given below is one T cell receptor (beta chain) in context. No antigen is known for it. No base qualities exist here, and no much larger clone lies one base off it. The library was produced with the immunoSEQ multiplex PCR assay. DNA from the cultured, isolated CD4+ T cells was subjected to TCR beta CDR3 sequencing. The paper's processing steps were these. Non-productive TCR sequences were removed, reads were trimmed to the CDR3 region, and CDR3s of at least 7 amino acids were retained. The MANAFEST web app was used to pick out antigen-specific clonotypes by comparing their expansion in peptide wells with that in reference cultures. Positive clones required FDR<0.05 expansion versus reference and all other wells, odds ratio above 5, and frequency above 0.1% in two replicate wells. Cross-reactive clonotypes were defined as significantly expanded in SARS-CoV-2 spike wells and in at least one common cold coronavirus spike condition. Levenshtein distance calculated with the stringdist R package was used to assess CDR3 similarity, and unrooted trees were constructed with ape in R 3.6.1. In its TCRdb copy, this immuneACCESS table keeps in-frame sequences only and misses some clones. Where compared with another copy, unresolved V genes explain less than half of these, and the others have no known cause. That table gives V, J and clone size, and the DNA gave D and trimming. This sample comprises 27,000 or so clones, about 83% of them detected only once. The top ten clonotypes cover more than 1.4% of the sample.

In the ViraFEST assay, PBMC were stimulated with viral peptide pools, and antigen-specific CD4+ T cell clonotypes were then identified by expansion using TCR sequencing. After 10 to 11 days of culture, CD4+ T cells were isolated with the EasySep CD4+ T cell isolation kit. Each participant got two doses of an mRNA SARS-CoV-2 vaccine, either BNT162b2 or mRNA-1273. None of the healthy vaccine recipients had a prior SARS-CoV-2 infection, which was confirmed by nucleocapsid antibody tests that came back negative both before and after vaccination. About 1.8 million PBMC per well were cultured with 9 to 10 ug/ml peptides in IMDM containing around 4.6% human AB serum, roughly 9.5 IU/ml IL-2 and gentamicin. On days 3 and 7, half of the culture medium was replaced with fresh IL-2-containing medium. Each peptide stimulation condition was cultured in triplicate wells unless otherwise noted. PBMC were separated from whole blood using Ficoll-Paque Plus gradient centrifugation and were then either cryopreserved at -140C or used fresh. The overlapping peptide pools covered the spike proteins of SARS-CoV-2 and of the common cold coronaviruses HCoV-NL63, HCoV-OC43 and HCoV-229E. The QIAamp micro DNA kit was used to extract genomic DNA from the cultured CD4+ T cells.

The data are from a study of vaccination effects on CD4 cells after COVID-19 (dated by TCRdb to between 2020 and 2023). Notes on the research overall: Post-vaccine samples across the study were collected a median of 72 days after the second dose, with a range of 14 to 241. SARS-CoV-2 spike-specific CD4+ TCR repertoires were compared before and after mRNA vaccination in COVID-19 convalescent patients and in infection-naive vaccine recipients. A total of 9 to 11 COVID-19 convalescent patients and 4 SARS-CoV-2-naive healthy vaccine recipients were included in the full study. Cultures from other donors in the study were sequenced with the Oncomine TCR Beta short-read assay on an Illumina iSeq 100.

The study at large found these results: The study was limited by a small number of convalescent patients and lacked early post-infection timepoints. At late post-vaccination timepoints, both infection-induced and vaccine-induced clones showed marked clonal contraction, consistent with waning T cell responses. In healthy vaccine recipients, vaccine-induced clones were almost all SARS-CoV-2 mono-reactive, with only 1 of 255 being cross-reactive with common cold coronaviruses.

The sequenced sample was CD4+ T cells from PBMCs cultured with HCoV-NL63 spike peptides, obtained after COVID-19 vaccination. In light of the paper, this sample's cell subset or site label describes: HCoV-NL63 spike overlapping peptide pool stimulation. This receptor was identified in a human donor who received a COVID-19 vaccine. Some clones in this sample may be carry-over from other donors' samples.

The DNA sequence is as follows: TGCGCCAGCAACAGGGGCACGAACACCGGGGAGCTGTTTTTT. Its protein product is CASNRGTNTGELFF. Here the chain combines TRBV5-1 and TRBJ2-2; 7 bases in between match TRBD1. The germline V gene gives CDR1 as SGHRS and CDR2 as YFSETQ. The CDR3 measures 14 amino acids from cysteine to phenylalanine. Left in the record is the CDR3 DNA by itself, 42 bases read in frame from the first base. Trimmed from V: 6 bases; trimmed from J: 0 bases; junction bases lacking a gene match: 2.